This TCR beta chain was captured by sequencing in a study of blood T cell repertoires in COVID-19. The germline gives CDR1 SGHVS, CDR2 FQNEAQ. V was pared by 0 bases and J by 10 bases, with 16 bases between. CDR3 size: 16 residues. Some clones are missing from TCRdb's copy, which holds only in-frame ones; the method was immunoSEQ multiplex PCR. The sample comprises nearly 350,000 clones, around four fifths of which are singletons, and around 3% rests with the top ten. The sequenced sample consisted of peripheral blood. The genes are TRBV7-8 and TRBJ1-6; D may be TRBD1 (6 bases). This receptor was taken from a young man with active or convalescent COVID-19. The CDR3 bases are TGTGCCAGCAGCTTAGCCTTACAGGGAAAGGGGTCACCCCTCCACTTT. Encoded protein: CASSLALQGKGSPLHF.